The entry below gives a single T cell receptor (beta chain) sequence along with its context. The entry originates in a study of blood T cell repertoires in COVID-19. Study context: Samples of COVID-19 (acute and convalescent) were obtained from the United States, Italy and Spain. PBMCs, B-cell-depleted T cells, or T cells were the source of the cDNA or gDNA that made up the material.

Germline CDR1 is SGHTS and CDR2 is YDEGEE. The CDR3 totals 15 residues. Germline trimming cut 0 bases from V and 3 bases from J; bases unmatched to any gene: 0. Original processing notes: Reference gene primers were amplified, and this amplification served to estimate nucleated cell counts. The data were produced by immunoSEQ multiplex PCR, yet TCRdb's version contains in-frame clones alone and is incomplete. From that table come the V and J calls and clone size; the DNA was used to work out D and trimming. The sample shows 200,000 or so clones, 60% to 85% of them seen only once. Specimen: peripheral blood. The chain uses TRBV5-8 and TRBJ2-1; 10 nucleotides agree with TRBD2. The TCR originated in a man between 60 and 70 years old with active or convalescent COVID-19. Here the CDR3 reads CASSLGLAGYNEQFF. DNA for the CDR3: TGTGCCAGCAGCTTGGGACTAGCGGGCTACAATGAGCAGTTCTTC.